This entry concerns a single TCR beta chain. Its specific antigen is unknown. The input lacks base qualities; no much larger clone sits a single base away. This entry is derived from a study of brain metastases from non-small cell lung cancer (dated by TCRdb to between 2018 and 2020). About the study as a whole: In non-small-cell lung cancer patients, the researchers characterized the immune microenvironment of brain metastases and primary tumors that had been resected as matched pairs.

From the cysteine through the phenylalanine, the CDR3 covers 14 amino acids. The only DNA kept is the CDR3, 42 bases in frame from the first base. After removal of 5 bases from V and 8 bases from J, the junction retains 6 bases not matched to a gene. CDR1 is given as MNHEY and CDR2 as SVGEGT, both from the germline V gene. The library was generated by the immunoSEQ multiplex PCR assay. Sequencing of the T-cell receptor beta chain repertoire was carried out together with a 770-gene immune expression panel. Sourced from immuneACCESS, this table was stored by TCRdb with only in-frame sequences that have V and J called. A share of the clones is absent; for the studies checked, an unresolved V gene accounts for under half, and the remainder has no known explanation. This sample lists about 400 clones; approximately 89% were detected once. Roughly a sixth of the sample is taken by the ten largest. A cohort of about 41 patients with surgically resected non-small-cell lung cancer, for whom both primary tumor and brain metastasis specimens were available, was included.

The chain is assembled from TRBV6-2 or TRBV6-3 and TRBJ1-5, and 10 bases in between align with TRBD1. Sequenced input: tumor-adjacent normal tissue. The receptor's source is a donor at least 40 years old with non-small cell lung cancer. The base sequence is TGTGCCAGCAGTCGGGGACAGGGGTTAGAGCCCCAGCATTTT. Protein translation: CASSRGQGLEPQHF.